This T cell receptor (beta chain) is from a study of T cells in Graves' hyperthyroidism and ophthalmopathy. Study outcomes and limitations: Appearing also in blood were most of the thyroid clonotypes expanded above 0.001. Using 13 V-J features, a model discriminated ophthalmopathy from stable hyperthyroidism.

This clonotype showed up many times. The antigen remains unidentified. Amplified regions were TCR beta CDR3 sequences from RNA transcripts. RT-PCR in the first round (using the HTBI primer set) targeted the TCR CDR3. TCRdb analysed the multiplex PCR reads with MiXCR anew, one entry per CDR3 protein. Here the sample spans 600,000 to 650,000 distinct CDR3 sequences, around 15% being singletons. Graves' hyperthyroidism qualified as stable when ophthalmopathy did not progress within 18 months. The clonotype was recovered from a woman in her twenties or thirties with Graves' hyperthyroidism. Sequencing was done on a sample of blood.

CDR3 protein: CASSPFEAGTEAFF. DNA of the CDR3: TGTGCCAGCTCTCCTTTCGAGGCGGGCACTGAAGCTTTCTTT. J is TRBJ1-1 and V is TRBV2, with D uncertain. Trimming took 8 bases from V and 4 from J, leaving 17 bases between them. This CDR3 spans 14 amino acids. Germline CDR1 SNHLY, CDR2 FYNNEI.